This TCR beta chain was documented in a study of identical twins. TCRdb re-called the 5' RACE reads with MiXCR, one entry per CDR3 protein. The data show about 790,000 distinct CDR3 sequences, with around a sixth seen just once and less than 15% held by the top ten. V lost 3 bases and J 2 bases, leaving 10 bases between the germline ends. Germline V gene data show CDR1 as LNHDA and CDR2 as SQIVND (reference sequence). The CDR3 length is 14 residues. In addition, the sample was reused for a study of T cells expressing NK-cell markers.

The origin of this receptor is a woman younger than 35 in good health. Sequenced input: PBMCs. V usage is TRBV19 and J usage is TRBJ1-2; D is unresolved. CDR3 sequence (DNA): TGTGCCAGTAGTATCGGCGGGGAGAACTATGGCTACACCTTC. Translating it yields CASSIGGENYGYTF.